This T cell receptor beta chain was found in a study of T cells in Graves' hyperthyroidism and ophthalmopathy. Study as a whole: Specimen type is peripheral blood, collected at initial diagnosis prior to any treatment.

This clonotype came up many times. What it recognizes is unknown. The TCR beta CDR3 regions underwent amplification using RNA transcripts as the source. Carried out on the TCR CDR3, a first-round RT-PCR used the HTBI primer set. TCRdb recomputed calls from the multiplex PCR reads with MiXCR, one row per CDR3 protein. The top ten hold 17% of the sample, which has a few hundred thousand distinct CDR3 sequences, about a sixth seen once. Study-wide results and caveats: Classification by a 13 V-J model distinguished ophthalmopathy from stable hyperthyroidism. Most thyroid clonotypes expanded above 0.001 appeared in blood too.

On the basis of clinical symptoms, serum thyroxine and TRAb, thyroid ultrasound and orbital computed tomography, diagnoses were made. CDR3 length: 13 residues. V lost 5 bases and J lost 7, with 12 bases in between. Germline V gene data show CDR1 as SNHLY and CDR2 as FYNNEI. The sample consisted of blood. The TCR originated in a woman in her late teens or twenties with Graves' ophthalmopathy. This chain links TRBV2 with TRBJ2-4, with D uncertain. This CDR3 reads CASSPDQVNIQYF. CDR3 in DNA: TGTGCCAGCAGTCCGGACCAAGTTAACATTCAGTACTTC.